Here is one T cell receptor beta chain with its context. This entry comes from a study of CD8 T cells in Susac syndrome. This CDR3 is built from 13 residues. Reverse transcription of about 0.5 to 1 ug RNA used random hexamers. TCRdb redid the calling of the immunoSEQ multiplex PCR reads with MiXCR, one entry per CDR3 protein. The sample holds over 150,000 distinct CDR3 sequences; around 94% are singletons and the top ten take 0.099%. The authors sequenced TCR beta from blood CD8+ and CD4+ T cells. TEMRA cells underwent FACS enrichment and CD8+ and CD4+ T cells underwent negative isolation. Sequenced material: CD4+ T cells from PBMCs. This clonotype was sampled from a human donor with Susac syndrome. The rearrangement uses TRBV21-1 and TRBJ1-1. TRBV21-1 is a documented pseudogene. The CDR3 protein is CASSKHRGTEAFF. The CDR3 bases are TGTGCCAGCAGCAAACACCGCGGCACTGAAGCTTTCTTT.